A selection of T cell receptor beta chains follows, all from one sample in a study of regulatory T cells in long-lasting Graves disease. Via MiXCR, TCRdb re-called the multiplex PCR reads, giving one row per CDR3 protein. The repertoire holds 650,000 to 850,000 distinct CDR3 sequences, with 25% to 30% as singletons. This specimen consisted of peripheral blood mononuclear cells (PBMCs), obtained when the disease was refractory, from a patient treated with antithyroid drugs. The receptors stem from a female donor with Graves disease. Each CDR3 is given without its conserved first and last residue.

v_call cdr3_length cdr3_aa
TRBV7-9 12 ASSDAVAGGGYT
TRBV6-1 12 ASSRNTVTHEQY
TRBV12-3/TRBV12-4 11 ASSPRQGQPQH
TRBV29-1 13 SSSPPSGSYYGYT
TRBV5-1 10 ASGTDFYEQY
TRBV7-9 11 AGGQGGPGELF
TRBV20-1 11 SARASMSTEAF
TRBV6-1 13 ASSEGGQGRSEQY
TRBV2 13 AGSRGGVGNTEAF
TRBV20-1 11 SAPGRAKNIQY
TRBV20-1 13 SAGDRHGGGETQY
TRBV6-1 11 ASKRSPNQPQH
TRBV20-1 14 SARDTPGYSNQPQH
TRBV28 10 ATGVQNTEAF
TRBV6-2/TRBV6-3 15 ASSYSGGSPNTGELF
TRBV4-1 12 ASSQEGAHTEAF
TRBV9 12 ASSVTADNEKLF
TRBV6-1 13 ASRSGTLGVYEQY
TRBV12-3/TRBV12-4 11 ASSPLSSYGYT
TRBV28 14 ASSGSGTAPGQPQH
TRBV19 13 ASSIKWAQNQPQH
TRBV10-2 11 ASSADRGNPQH
TRBV12-5 13 ASRPSAGSSYEQY